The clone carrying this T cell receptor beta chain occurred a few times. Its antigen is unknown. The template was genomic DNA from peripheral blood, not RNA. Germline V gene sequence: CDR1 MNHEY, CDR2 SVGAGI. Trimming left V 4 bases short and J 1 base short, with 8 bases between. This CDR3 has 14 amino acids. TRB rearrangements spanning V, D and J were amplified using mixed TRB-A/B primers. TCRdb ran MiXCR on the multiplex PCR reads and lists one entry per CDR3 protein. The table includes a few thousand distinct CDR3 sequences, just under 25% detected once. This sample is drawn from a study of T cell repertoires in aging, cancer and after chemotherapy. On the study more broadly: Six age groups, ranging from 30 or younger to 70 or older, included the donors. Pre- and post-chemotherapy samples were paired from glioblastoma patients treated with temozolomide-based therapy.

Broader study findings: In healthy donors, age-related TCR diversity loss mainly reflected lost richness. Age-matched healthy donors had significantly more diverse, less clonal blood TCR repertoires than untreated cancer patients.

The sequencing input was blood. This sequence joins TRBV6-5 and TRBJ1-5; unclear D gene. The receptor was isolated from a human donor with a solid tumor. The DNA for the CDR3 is TGTGCCAGCAGTTTTTCCGGGAGCAATCAGCCCCAGCATTTT. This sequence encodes CASSFSGSNQPQHF.